These T cell receptor beta chains were read from a single sample in a study of cytomegalovirus exposure and HLA in healthy donors. Some clones are missing from TCRdb's copy, which holds only in-frame ones; the method was immunoSEQ multiplex PCR. The sample lists about 200,000 clones, around 86% seen once, with 2.7% in the top ten. The sequencing sample was made of PBMCs. These receptors were collected from a middle-aged woman in good health and CMV-seronegative. Each CDR3 is given with its conserved first and last residue. The D gene is left open where the match is weak. Not every row has a clone size; where given, it reads once, few, many or a size class.

cdr3_aa	cdr3_nt	d_call	v_call	j_call	clone_size
CASSLAGTPNTGELFF	TGCGCCAGCAGCCTCGCCGGGACACCGAACACCGGGGAGCTGTTTTTT	.	TRBV4-1	TRBJ2-2	.
CASSFRSGANVLTF	TGTGCCAGCAGCTTCAGGTCTGGGGCCAACGTCCTGACTTTC	.	TRBV5-6	TRBJ2-6	few
CASSDSSLDRGCLDSGNTIYF	TGTGCCAGCAGTGACTCGAGTCTGGACAGGGGCTGCTTGGACTCTGGAAACACCATATATTTT	TRBD1	TRBV6-4	TRBJ1-3	.
CASSASGSYEQYF	TGTGCCAGCAGCGCCTCCGGCTCCTACGAGCAGTACTTC	.	TRBV13	TRBJ2-7	.
CASTPGTSGRGEQFF	TGCGCCAGCACCCCCGGGACTAGCGGGAGGGGTGAGCAGTTCTTC	TRBD2	TRBV10-1	TRBJ2-1	.
CASSPRDSLFYEQYF	TGTGCCAGTAGTCCCCGGGACAGCCTATTCTACGAGCAGTACTTC	TRBD1	TRBV19	TRBJ2-7	.
CASSPIFGQGSANTEAFF	TGTGCCAGCAGCCCCATCTTTGGACAGGGCAGTGCCAACACTGAAGCTTTCTTT	TRBD1	TRBV14	TRBJ1-1	.
CASSLGVAGAGEQFF	TGTGCCAGCAGCTTAGGAGTAGCGGGAGCCGGTGAGCAGTTCTTC	TRBD2	TRBV7-9	TRBJ2-1	few
CAWSVGEAGMETQYF	TGTGCCTGGAGTGTTGGAGAGGCCGGTATGGAGACCCAGTACTTC	.	TRBV30	TRBJ2-5	.
CASSPQGDKETQYF	TGCGCCAGCAGCCCACAGGGGGATAAAGAGACCCAGTACTTC	TRBD1	TRBV5-1	TRBJ2-5	.
CASSPETGTPLYEQYF	TGTGCCAGCAGCCCCGAGACCGGGACACCTTTATACGAGCAGTACTTC	.	TRBV7-9	TRBJ2-7	.
CAWTQGQGGETQYF	TGTGCCTGGACTCAAGGACAGGGAGGAGAGACCCAGTACTTC	TRBD1	TRBV30	TRBJ2-5	once
CATTRRGGNQETQYF	TGTGCCACCACCCGGAGGGGCGGAAATCAAGAGACCCAGTACTTC	.	TRBV6-5	TRBJ2-5	.
CASSIDQGISYNEQFF	TGTGCCAGTAGTATAGATCAGGGTATCTCCTACAATGAGCAGTTCTTC	.	TRBV19	TRBJ2-1	.
CASSTTRQYQETQYF	TGTGCCAGCAGTACAACAAGACAGTACCAAGAGACCCAGTACTTC	.	TRBV28	TRBJ2-5	.
CASSRDKNTGELFF	TGCGCCAGCAGTAGGGACAAGAACACCGGGGAGCTGTTTTTT	.	TRBV23-1	TRBJ2-2	.
CASSLGQGGMNTEAFF	TGCGCCAGCAGCTTGGGCCAGGGGGGAATGAACACTGAAGCTTTCTTT	TRBD1	TRBV5-1	TRBJ1-1	.
CASSPDVNRGNTGELFF	TGCGCCAGCAGCCCCGACGTGAACAGGGGGAACACCGGGGAGCTGTTTTTT	TRBD1	TRBV4-1	TRBJ2-2	.
CASIPVWGRDGGHTEAFF	TGTGCCAGCATCCCCGTGTGGGGTCGTGACGGAGGGCACACTGAAGCTTTCTTT	.	TRBV7-8	TRBJ1-1	.
CASRKTSGTYEQYF	TGTGCCAGTAGGAAGACTAGCGGAACCTACGAGCAGTACTTC	TRBD2	TRBV19	TRBJ2-7	.
CASSYAPQGGNGYTF	TGTGCCAGCAGTTACGCCCCCCAGGGAGGGAATGGCTACACCTTC	.	TRBV6-5	TRBJ1-2	.
CASSWGGNTEAFF	TGTGCCAGCAGCTGGGGAGGGAACACTGAAGCTTTCTTT	.	TRBV11-3	TRBJ1-1	once
CASSMQGGELFF	TGTGCCAGTAGTATGCAGGGCGGGGAGCTGTTTTTT	.	TRBV19	TRBJ2-2	.
CASSLRGGNQPQHF	TGTGCCAGCAGCTTAAGGGGGGGAAATCAGCCCCAGCATTTT	.	TRBV11-3	TRBJ1-5	.
CSETQGAGYTEAFF	TGCAGCGAGACGCAGGGGGCGGGATACACTGAAGCTTTCTTT	TRBD1	TRBV29-1	TRBJ1-1	.
CAWKASLHYEQYF	TGTGCCTGGAAGGCTAGTCTCCACTACGAGCAGTACTTC	.	TRBV30	TRBJ2-7	.
CASSARLFAEAFF	TGTGCCAGCAGCGCCCGGTTGTTTGCTGAAGCTTTCTTT	.	TRBV11-2	TRBJ1-1	.
CAWSSLYEQYF	TGTGCCTGGAGCAGTCTTTACGAGCAGTACTTC	.	TRBV30	TRBJ2-7	.
CASSLRTRSGGNEQFF	TGTGCCAGCAGTTTACGTACTAGGTCGGGTGGGAATGAGCAGTTCTTC	.	TRBV27	TRBJ2-1	.
CASSLRQGGDVAFF	TGCGCCAGCAGCCTCCGTCAAGGGGGGGATGTAGCTTTCTTT	.	TRBV5-1	TRBJ1-1	few
CASSLRDRGLLNTEAFF	TGTGCCAGCAGCCTCCGGGACAGGGGGCTTTTGAACACTGAAGCTTTCTTT	TRBD1	TRBV5-8	TRBJ1-1	medium-sized
CASSEPRQGTDTQYF	TGTGCCAGCAGTGAACCCCGACAGGGAACAGATACGCAGTATTTT	TRBD1	TRBV6-1	TRBJ2-3	.
CASSITGTYGYTF	TGTGCCAGTAGTATAACTGGGACTTATGGCTACACCTTC	.	TRBV19	TRBJ1-2	.
CASSYGTSGSYEQYF	TGTGCCAGCAGTTACGGGACTAGCGGGAGCTACGAGCAGTACTTC	TRBD2	TRBV6-5	TRBJ2-7	.
CASSPGIQGGPRIAETQYF	TGTGCCAGCAGCCCCGGGATTCAAGGGGGACCAAGAATAGCGGAGACCCAGTACTTC	.	TRBV7-9	TRBJ2-5	.
CASSVGSGVMNTEAFF	TGTGCCAGCAGCGTAGGTTCGGGGGTGATGAACACTGAAGCTTTCTTT	.	TRBV9	TRBJ1-1	once
CASSDSSIVMNEQFF	TGTGCCAGCAGTGATTCTAGTATCGTGATGAATGAGCAGTTCTTC	.	TRBV2	TRBJ2-1	.
CASSFVENTEAFF	TGTGCCAGCAGCTTCGTAGAAAACACTGAAGCTTTCTTT	.	TRBV11-3	TRBJ1-1	.
CASSSRTSGKYEQYF	TGCGCCAGCAGCTCACGGACTAGCGGCAAGTACGAGCAGTACTTC	TRBD2	TRBV5-1	TRBJ2-7	few